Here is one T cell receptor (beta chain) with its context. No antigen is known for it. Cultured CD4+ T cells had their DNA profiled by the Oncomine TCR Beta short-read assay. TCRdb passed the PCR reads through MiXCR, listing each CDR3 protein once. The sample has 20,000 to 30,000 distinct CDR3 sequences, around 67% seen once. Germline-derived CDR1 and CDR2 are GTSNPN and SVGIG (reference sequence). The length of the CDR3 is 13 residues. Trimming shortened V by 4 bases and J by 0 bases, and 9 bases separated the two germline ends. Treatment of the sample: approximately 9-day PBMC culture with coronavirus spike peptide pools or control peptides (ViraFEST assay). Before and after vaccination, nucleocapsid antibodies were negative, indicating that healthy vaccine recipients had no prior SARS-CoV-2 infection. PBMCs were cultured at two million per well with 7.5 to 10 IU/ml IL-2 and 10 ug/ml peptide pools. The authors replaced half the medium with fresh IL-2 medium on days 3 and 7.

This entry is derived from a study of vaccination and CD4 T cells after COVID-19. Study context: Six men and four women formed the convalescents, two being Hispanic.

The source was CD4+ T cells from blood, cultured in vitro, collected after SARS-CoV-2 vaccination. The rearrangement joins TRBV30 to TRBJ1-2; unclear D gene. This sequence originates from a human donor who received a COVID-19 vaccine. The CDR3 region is CAWKAGANYGYTF. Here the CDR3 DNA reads TGTGCCTGGAAGGCGGGTGCTAACTATGGCTACACCTTC.